This TCR beta chain emerged from a study of blood T cell repertoires in COVID-19. Study at large: PBMCs, B-cell-depleted T cells, or T cells were the source of the cDNA or gDNA that made up the material.

The protocol was immunoSEQ multiplex PCR, while the TCRdb copy is restricted to in-frame clones and leaves out a portion. The profile shows 130,000 to 150,000 clones, 80% of them singletons. Trimming cost V 3 bases and J 4 bases; bases outside gene matches: 10. This CDR3 region has 16 residues. The germline gives CDR1 DFQATT, CDR2 SNEGSKA (reference sequence). Sample: peripheral blood. This chain connects TRBV20-1 to TRBJ2-3, with 10 bases matching TRBD2. This clonotype was obtained from a man in his 70s who had recovered from COVID-19. CDR3 loop: CSASRASGRGSDTQYF. DNA for the CDR3: TGCAGTGCTAGTAGAGCTAGCGGGAGAGGGTCAGATACGCAGTATTTT.